This T cell receptor beta chain was sequenced for a study of T cells in Graves' hyperthyroidism and ophthalmopathy. Amplified TCR beta CDR3 regions came from RNA transcripts. Researchers ran a first-round RT-PCR on the TCR CDR3 using the HTBI primer set. TCRdb passed the multiplex PCR reads through MiXCR, listing each CDR3 protein once. The repertoire holds around 250,000 distinct CDR3 sequences, with roughly 15% as singletons. This blood was taken when hyperthyroidism was first diagnosed, before any ophthalmopathy symptoms existed. This clonotype was recorded at least ten times. Trimming cost V 5 bases and J 4 bases; bases outside gene matches: 7. Per the germline V gene, CDR1 is SGHAT and CDR2 is FQNNGV. This CDR3 has 17 residues.

The receptor was isolated from a woman in her forties with Graves' hyperthyroidism that later progressed to Graves' ophthalmopathy. Sequenced material: blood. The rearrangement joins TRBV11-2 to TRBJ2-3; 15 bases fit TRBD2. CDR3 DNA sequence: TGTGCCAGCAGCCCCGGGACTAGCGGGAGGTCAGCAGATACGCAGTATTTT. Protein product: CASSPGTSGRSADTQYF. Complete variable domain (other parts from reference TRBV11-2 and TRBJ2-3): EAGVAQSPRYKIIEKRQSVAFWCNPISGHATLYWYQQILGQGPKLLIQFQNNGVVDDSQLPKDRFSAERLKGVDSTLKIQPAKLEDSAVYLCASSPGTSGRSADTQYFGPGTRLTVL.